The 14 T cell receptor beta chains reported below all come from one sample, sequenced in a study of cytomegalovirus exposure and HLA in healthy donors. PCR involved 60 Vbeta and 13 Jbeta primers. Using immunoSEQ multiplex PCR, the repertoire was profiled, and TCRdb retains in-frame clones only, with some absent. Of 70,000 to 90,000 clones detected, over 60% appear once; the ten largest clones hold roughly an eighth. The sample taken for sequencing was PBMCs. The receptors derive from a male donor in good health and CMV-seropositive.

The CDR3 here is CASSLQRTGNTIYF. CDR3 nucleotides: TGTGCCAGCAGCTTGCAGCGAACTGGAAACACCATATATTTT. The rearrangement joins TRBV11-2 to TRBJ1-3, with D unclear. The CDR3 extends over 14 amino acids. Deletions cut 3 bases from V and 2 bases from J, with 8 bases between. CDR1 is SGHAT and CDR2 is FQNNGV in the germline V gene.

The chain carries TRBV9 and TRBJ1-2; D may be TRBD1 (6 bases). Trimming cost V 0 bases and J 8 bases, with 14 bases left between them. The CDR3 spans 14 residues. In germline, CDR1 is SGDLS, CDR2 YYNGEE. This CDR3 is CASSVDLTGSGYTF. CDR3 nucleotides: TGTGCCAGCAGCGTAGACCTCACAGGGAGCGGCTACACCTTC.

The CDR3 nucleotides read TGTGCCAGCCGCCTGGACGGGGAGAACACTGAAGCTTTCTTT. It codes for CASRLDGENTEAFF. The V and J genes are TRBV19 and TRBJ1-1; D not certain. Germline V lookup: CDR1 LNHDA, CDR2 SQIVND (reference sequence). CDR3 size: 14 residues. The germline V and J ends were trimmed by 9 bases and 1 base, with 15 bases remaining between them.

In its sample, this clone was seen once. This rearrangement joins TRBV4-1 to TRBJ1-6; D is perhaps TRBD1 (6 bases). V was trimmed by 2 bases and J by 9 bases, leaving 11 bases between them. CDR1 is MGHRA and CDR2 is YSYEKL in the germline V gene. CDR3 size: 14 residues. The CDR3 DNA is TGCGCCAGCAGCCAACCCATGACAGGTTCACCCCTCCACTTT. Amino acid sequence: CASSQPMTGSPLHF.

V gene TRBV19 combines with J gene TRBJ2-2; a possible D gene is TRBD1 (6 bases). The CDR3 is 12 residues long. Germline loops: CDR1 LNHDA, CDR2 SQIVND (reference sequence). V lost 10 bases and J 8 bases, leaving 14 bases between the germline ends. The CDR3 DNA is TGTGCCACCAAGGGGGTGGCTGGGGAGCTGTTTTTT. Protein: CATKGVAGELFF.

V and J are TRBV5-1 and TRBJ2-1; the match to TRBD2 covers 9 bases. The J segment lost 2 bases and the V segment lost 0 bases, leaving 0 bases of the junction unmatched. This CDR3 comprises 15 residues. CDR1 is SGHRS, CDR2 YFSETQ, per germline. The chain's CDR3 is CASSLVAGAYNEQFF. The CDR3 DNA reads as TGCGCCAGCAGCTTGGTAGCGGGAGCCTACAATGAGCAGTTCTTC.

This chain uses TRBV5-3 with TRBJ1-5; D remains ambiguous. TRBV5-3 is an ORF for which the function is uncertain. This CDR3 region has 14 residues. V was shortened by 2 bases and J by 0 bases, with 6 bases between the two germline ends. The CDR3 region is CARSFADSNQPQHF. CDR3 in DNA: TGTGCCAGAAGCTTCGCGGATAGCAATCAGCCCCAGCATTTT.

This clone appeared a single time. The chain uses TRBV6-1 and TRBJ2-7; 9 bases align to TRBD1. The V gene's germline CDR1 is MNHNS and CDR2 SASEGT. Trimming took 6 bases from V and 7 from J; bases not matched to a gene: 10. The CDR3 is 14 amino acids. CDR3 loop: CASRRQGGLGEQYF. DNA for the CDR3: TGTGCCAGCAGAAGACAGGGGGGCCTGGGAGAGCAGTACTTC.

V and J are TRBV7-2 and TRBJ1-1, with a tentative D call TRBD1 (6 bases). The CDR3 consists of 14 residues. CDR1 is SGHTA and CDR2 is FQGNSA in the germline V gene. Trimming shortened V by 7 bases and J by 1 base, and 13 bases separated the two germline ends. The CDR3 is CASTQGRTNTEAFF. The CDR3 nucleotides are TGTGCCAGCACCCAGGGGCGAACGAACACTGAAGCTTTCTTT.

This chain uses TRBV9 with TRBJ2-2, with 8 bases aligning to TRBD1. V was pared by 0 bases and J by 5 bases, with 6 bases of the junction left unmatched. Germline CDR1 reads SGDLS; CDR2 reads YYNGEE. This CDR3 has 16 amino acids. The CDR3 bases are TGTGCCAGCAGCGTAGGGGGACAGGCTGGGACCGGGGAGCTGTTTTTT. It yields the protein CASSVGGQAGTGELFF.

The V call is TRBV30, the J call TRBJ2-5, with D possibly being TRBD2 (7 bases). Germline assignment: CDR1 GTSNPN and CDR2 SVGIG (reference sequence). V lost 2 bases and J lost 4, with 17 bases in between. CDR3 length: 15 residues. CDR3 DNA: TGTGCCTGGAGTCCTGGCGGGGGCCCCGGAGAGACCCAGTACTTC. Translating gives CAWSPGGGPGETQYF. Looking up the rest from reference TRBV30 and TRBJ2-5 gives the full variable domain: SQTIHQWPATLVQPVGSPLSLECTVEGTSNPNLYWYRQAAGRGLQLLFYSVGIGQISSEVPQNLSASRPQDRQFILSSKKLLLSDSGFYLCAWSPGGGPGETQYFGPGTRLLVL.

The chain joins TRBV7-7 to TRBJ2-3, with TRBD2 matching 10 bases. V lost 1 base, J lost 6 bases, and 4 bases stayed unmatched. CDR1 and CDR2 from the germline V gene are SSHAT and FNYEAQ (reference sequence). The CDR3 extends over 15 amino acids. CDR3 protein: CASSLEASGSDTQYF. As DNA, the CDR3 is TGTGCCAGCAGCTTAGAAGCTAGCGGGAGTGATACGCAGTATTTT.

The chain is built from TRBV5-1 and TRBJ2-3, with TRBD2 matching 7 bases. The CDR3 is made up of 13 amino acids. Germline values: CDR1 SGHRS, CDR2 YFSETQ. J was trimmed by 0 bases and V by 9 bases; bases with no gene match: 4. The CDR3 nucleotides are TGCGCCACCCGTAGCGGGAGCACAGATACGCAGTATTTT. The encoded protein is CATRSGSTDTQYF.

J is TRBJ2-1 and V is TRBV9; TRBD2 is a possible D gene (5 bases). The germline V gene encodes CDR1 SGDLS and CDR2 YYNGEE. The CDR3 contains 15 residues. The germline V and J ends were trimmed by 0 bases and 4 bases, with 11 bases remaining between them. CDR3 amino acids: CASSVAAGHYNEQFF. In DNA, the CDR3 is TGTGCCAGCAGCGTAGCTGCGGGCCATTACAATGAGCAGTTCTTC.